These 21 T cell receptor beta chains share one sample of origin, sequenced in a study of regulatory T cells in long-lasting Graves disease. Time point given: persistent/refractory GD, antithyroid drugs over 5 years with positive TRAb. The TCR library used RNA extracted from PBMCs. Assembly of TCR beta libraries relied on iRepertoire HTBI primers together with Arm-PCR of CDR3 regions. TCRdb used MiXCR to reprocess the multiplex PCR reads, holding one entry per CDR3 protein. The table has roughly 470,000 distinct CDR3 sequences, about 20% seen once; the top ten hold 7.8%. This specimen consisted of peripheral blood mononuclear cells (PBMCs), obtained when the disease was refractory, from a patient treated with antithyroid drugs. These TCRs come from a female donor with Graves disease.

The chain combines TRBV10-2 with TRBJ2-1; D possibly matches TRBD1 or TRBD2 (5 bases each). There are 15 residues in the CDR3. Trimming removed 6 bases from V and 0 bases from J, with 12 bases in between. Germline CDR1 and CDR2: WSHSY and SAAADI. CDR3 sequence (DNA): TGCGCCAGCAGCAGGGACCCGAGCTCCTACAATGAGCAGTTCTTC. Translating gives CASSRDPSSYNEQFF.

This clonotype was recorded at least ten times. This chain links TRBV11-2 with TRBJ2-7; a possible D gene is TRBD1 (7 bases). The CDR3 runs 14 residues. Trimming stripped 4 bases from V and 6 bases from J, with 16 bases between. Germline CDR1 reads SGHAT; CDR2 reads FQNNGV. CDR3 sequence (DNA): TGTGCCAGCAGCTATGGAGGGGGCCGCGGCGAGCAGTACTTC. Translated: CASSYGGGRGEQYF.

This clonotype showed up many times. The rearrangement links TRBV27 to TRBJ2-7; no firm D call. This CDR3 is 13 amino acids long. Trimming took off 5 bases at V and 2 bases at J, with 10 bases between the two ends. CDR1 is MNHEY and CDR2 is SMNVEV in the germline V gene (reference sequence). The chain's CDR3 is CASSHGQTYEQYF. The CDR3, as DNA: TGTGCCAGCAGTCATGGGCAAACCTACGAGCAGTACTTC.

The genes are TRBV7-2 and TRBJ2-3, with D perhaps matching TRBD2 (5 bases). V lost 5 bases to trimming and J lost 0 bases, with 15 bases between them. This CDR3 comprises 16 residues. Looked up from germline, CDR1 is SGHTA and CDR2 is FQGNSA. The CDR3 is CASSPLAPPSTDTQYF. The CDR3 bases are TGTGCCAGCAGCCCCCTAGCTCCTCCTAGCACAGATACGCAGTATTTT. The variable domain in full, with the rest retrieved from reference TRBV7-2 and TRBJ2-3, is GAGVSQSPSNKVTEKGKDVELRCDPISGHTALYWYRQSLGQGLEFLIYFQGNSAPDKSGLPSDRFSAERTGGSVSTLTIQRTQQEDSAVYLCASSPLAPPSTDTQYFGPGTRLTVL.

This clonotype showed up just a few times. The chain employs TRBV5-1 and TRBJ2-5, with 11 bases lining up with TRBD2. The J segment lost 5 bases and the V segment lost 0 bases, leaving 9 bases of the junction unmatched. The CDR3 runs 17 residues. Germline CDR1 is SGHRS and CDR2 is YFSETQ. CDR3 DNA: TGCGCCAGCAGCTTGGGCCTAGCGGGAGGAACGGGGGAGACCCAGTACTTC. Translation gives CASSLGLAGGTGETQYF.

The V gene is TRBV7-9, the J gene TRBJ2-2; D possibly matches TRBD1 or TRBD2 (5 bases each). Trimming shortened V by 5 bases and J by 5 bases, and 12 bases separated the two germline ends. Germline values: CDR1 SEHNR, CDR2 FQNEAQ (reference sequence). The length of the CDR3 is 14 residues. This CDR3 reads CASSEGRRTGELFF. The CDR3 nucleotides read TGTGCCAGCAGCGAGGGGCGCCGGACCGGGGAGCTGTTTTTT. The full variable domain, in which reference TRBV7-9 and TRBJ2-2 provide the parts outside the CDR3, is DTGVSQNPRHKITKRGQNVTFRCDPISEHNRLYWYRQTLGQGPEFLTYFQNEAQLEKSRLLSDRFSAERPKGSFSTLEIQRTEQGDSAMYLCASSEGRRTGELFFGEGSRLTVL.

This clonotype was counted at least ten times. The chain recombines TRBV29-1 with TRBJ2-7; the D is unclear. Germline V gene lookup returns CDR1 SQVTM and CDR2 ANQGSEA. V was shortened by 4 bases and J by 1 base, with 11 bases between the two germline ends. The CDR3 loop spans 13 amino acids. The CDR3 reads CSVGHKASYEQYF. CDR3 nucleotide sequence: TGCAGCGTTGGCCACAAAGCATCCTACGAGCAGTACTTC.

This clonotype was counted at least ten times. The CDR3 region has the DNA TGTGCCAGCAGCTTAGGCGACGGGAGTGCGTACTTC. The encoded protein is CASSLGDGSAYF. This rearrangement joins TRBV7-2 to TRBJ2-4; maybe TRBD2 (6 bases). Trimming pared 1 base from V and 15 bases from J, leaving 13 bases between. CDR1 and CDR2 (germline): SGHTA, FQGNSA. This CDR3 has 12 amino acids.

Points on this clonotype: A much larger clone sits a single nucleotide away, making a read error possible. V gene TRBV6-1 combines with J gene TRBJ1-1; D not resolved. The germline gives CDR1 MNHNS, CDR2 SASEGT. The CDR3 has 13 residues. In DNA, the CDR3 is TGTGCCAGCAGTGAAGTTGAGGTGACTGAAGTTTTCTTT. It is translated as CASSEVEVTEVFF.

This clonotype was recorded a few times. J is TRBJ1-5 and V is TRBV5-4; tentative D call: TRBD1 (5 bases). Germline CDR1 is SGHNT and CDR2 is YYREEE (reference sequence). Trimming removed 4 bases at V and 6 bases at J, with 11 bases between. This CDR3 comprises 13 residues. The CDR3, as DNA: TGTGCCAGCAGCGGGGGGGTTGGTCAGCCCCAGCATTTT. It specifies CASSGGVGQPQHF.

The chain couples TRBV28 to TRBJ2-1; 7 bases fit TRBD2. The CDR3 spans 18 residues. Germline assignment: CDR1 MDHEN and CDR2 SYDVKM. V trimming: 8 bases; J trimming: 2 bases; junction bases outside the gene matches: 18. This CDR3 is CASYGGGARISAYNEQFF. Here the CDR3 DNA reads TGTGCCAGCTATGGGGGGGGAGCCCGTATCAGCGCCTACAATGAGCAGTTCTTC.

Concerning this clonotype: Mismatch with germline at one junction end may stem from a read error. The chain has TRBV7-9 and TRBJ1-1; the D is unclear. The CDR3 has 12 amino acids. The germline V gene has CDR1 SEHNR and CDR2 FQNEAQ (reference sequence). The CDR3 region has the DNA TGTGCCAGCAGCTTAAATAACGCTGAAGCTTTCTTC. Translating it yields CASSLNNAEAFF.

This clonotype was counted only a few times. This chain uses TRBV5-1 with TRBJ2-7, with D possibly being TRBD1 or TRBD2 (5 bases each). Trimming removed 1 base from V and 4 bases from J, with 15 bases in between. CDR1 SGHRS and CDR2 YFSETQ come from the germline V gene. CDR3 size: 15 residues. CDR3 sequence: CASSLLGETGYEQYF. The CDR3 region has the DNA TGCGCCAGCAGCTTGTTGGGGGAGACGGGTTACGAGCAGTACTTC. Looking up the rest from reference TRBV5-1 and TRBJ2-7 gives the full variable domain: KAGVTQTPRYLIKTRGQQVTLSCSPISGHRSVSWYQQTPGQGLQFLFEYFSETQRNKGNFPGRFSGRQFSNSRSEMNVSTLELGDSALYLCASSLLGETGYEQYFGPGTRLTVT.

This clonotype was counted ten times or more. The CDR3: CASSFGDQGGYTF. The CDR3 nucleotides read TGTGCCAGCAGTTTTGGGGACCAGGGGGGCTACACCTTC. The chain has TRBV28 and TRBJ1-2; TRBD1 might be the D (6 bases). Germline loops: CDR1 MDHEN, CDR2 SYDVKM. This CDR3 is built from 13 residues. V gave up 3 bases and J gave up 8 bases, with 13 bases separating them.

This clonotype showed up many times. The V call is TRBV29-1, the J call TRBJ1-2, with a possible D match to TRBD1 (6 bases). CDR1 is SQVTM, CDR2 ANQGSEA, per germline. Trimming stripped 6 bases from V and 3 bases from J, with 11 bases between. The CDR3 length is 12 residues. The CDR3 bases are TGCAGCGTAGCGACAGGATACTATGGCTACACCTTC. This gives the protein CSVATGYYGYTF. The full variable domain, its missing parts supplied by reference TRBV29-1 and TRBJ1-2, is SAVISQKPSRDICQRGTSLTIQCQVDSQVTMMFWYRQQPGQSLTLIATANQGSEATYESGFVIDKFPISRPNLTFSTLTVSNMSPEDSSIYLCSVATGYYGYTFGSGTRLTVV.

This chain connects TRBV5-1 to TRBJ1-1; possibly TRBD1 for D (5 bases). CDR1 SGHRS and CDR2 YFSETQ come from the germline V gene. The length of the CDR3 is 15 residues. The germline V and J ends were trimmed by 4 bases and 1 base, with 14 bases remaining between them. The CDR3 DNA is TGCGCCAGCAGCCAGACAGAGAATCCGAACACTGAAGCTTTCTTT. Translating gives CASSQTENPNTEAFF.

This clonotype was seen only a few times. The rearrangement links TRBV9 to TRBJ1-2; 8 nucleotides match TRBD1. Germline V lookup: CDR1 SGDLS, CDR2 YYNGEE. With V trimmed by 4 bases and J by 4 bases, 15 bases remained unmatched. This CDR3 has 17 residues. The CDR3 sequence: CASSPRVDGTGVYGYTF. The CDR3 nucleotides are TGTGCCAGCAGCCCGAGAGTAGACGGGACAGGCGTCTATGGCTACACCTTC.

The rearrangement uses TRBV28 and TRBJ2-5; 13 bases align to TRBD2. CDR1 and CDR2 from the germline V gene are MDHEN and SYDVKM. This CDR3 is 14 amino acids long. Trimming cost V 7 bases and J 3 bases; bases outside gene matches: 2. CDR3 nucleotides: TGTGCCAGCAAAGGACTAGCGGGAGAAGAGACCCAGTACTTC. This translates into CASKGLAGEETQYF.

For the CDR3, the DNA is TGCAGCGTTGAAGGTGGGGACAGGGGGCAAGAGCAGTACTTC. Protein: CSVEGGDRGQEQYF. The J gene is TRBJ2-7, the V gene TRBV29-1; 12 nucleotides line up with TRBD1. This CDR3 is 14 amino acids long. The V gene's germline CDR1 is SQVTM and CDR2 ANQGSEA. Trimming took 1 base from V and 7 from J; bases not matched to a gene: 5.

The CDR3 nucleotides read TGTGCCATCAGCGGGGGAGCGCGTCAGCCCCAGCATTTT. This sequence encodes CAISGGARQPQHF. V is TRBV10-3 and J is TRBJ1-5; maybe TRBD1 (5 bases). This CDR3 has 13 residues. The ends were cut back, 6 bases at V and 6 bases at J, with 12 bases in the middle. Germline V gives CDR1 ENHRY, CDR2 SYGVKD.

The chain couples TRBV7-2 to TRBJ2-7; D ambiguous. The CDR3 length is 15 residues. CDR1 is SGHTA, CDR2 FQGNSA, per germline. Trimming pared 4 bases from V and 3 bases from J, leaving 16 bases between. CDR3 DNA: TGTGCCAGCAGCTCGGCCCCCGCCCAGAGCTACGAGCAGTACTTC. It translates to CASSSAPAQSYEQYF.